The clone carrying this TCR beta chain occurred many times. Antigen specificity is unknown. This sample's time point: sample taken at primary tumor resection. Donors were some 72 untreated early-stage non-small cell lung cancer patients. Germline values: CDR1 MNHEY, CDR2 SVGEGT. The CDR3 consists of 13 residues. The V gene end was trimmed by 5 bases and the J gene end by 7 bases; junction bases not matched to a gene: 7. TCRdb re-derived calls from the 5' RACE reads in MiXCR, one entry per CDR3 protein. The table has about 8,100 distinct CDR3 sequences, over 9.5% seen once; the top ten hold approximately 11%. The data were taken from a study of spatial heterogeneity in lung cancer. The study's findings and limits: In tumor T cells, estimated coverage reached roughly 6.7% for alpha chains and about 12% for beta chains. One measure, the expanded intratumoral alpha and beta TCR count, tracked tumor mutation counts.

The material was lung tumor tissue, obtained at surgery. This sequence joins TRBV6-2 or TRBV6-3 and TRBJ2-5; TRBD1 aligns across 7 bases. The TCR comes from a male donor with early-stage non-small cell lung cancer. The CDR3 DNA follows: TGTGCCAGCAGTCGAGGGGGCGCGGGGACCCAGTACTTC. This encodes CASSRGGAGTQYF.